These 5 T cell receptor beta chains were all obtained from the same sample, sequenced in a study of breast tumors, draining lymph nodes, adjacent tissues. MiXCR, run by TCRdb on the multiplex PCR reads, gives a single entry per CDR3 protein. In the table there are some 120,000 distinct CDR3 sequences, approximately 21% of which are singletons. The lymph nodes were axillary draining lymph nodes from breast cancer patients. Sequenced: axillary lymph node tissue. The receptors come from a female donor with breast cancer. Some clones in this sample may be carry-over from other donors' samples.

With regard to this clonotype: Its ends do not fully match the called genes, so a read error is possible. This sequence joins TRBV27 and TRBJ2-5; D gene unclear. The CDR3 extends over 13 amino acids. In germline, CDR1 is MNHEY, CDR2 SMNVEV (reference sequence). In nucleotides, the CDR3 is TGTGCCAGCAGTTTGACGGTCCAAGAGACCCGGTACTTC. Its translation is CASSLTVQETRYF.

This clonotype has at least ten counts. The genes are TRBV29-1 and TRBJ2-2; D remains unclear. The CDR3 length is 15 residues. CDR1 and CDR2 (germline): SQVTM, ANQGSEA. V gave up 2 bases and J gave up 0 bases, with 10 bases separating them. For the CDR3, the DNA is TGCAGCGTTGAAAATCTTACTACGAACACCGGGGAGCTGTTTTTT. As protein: CSVENLTTNTGELFF.

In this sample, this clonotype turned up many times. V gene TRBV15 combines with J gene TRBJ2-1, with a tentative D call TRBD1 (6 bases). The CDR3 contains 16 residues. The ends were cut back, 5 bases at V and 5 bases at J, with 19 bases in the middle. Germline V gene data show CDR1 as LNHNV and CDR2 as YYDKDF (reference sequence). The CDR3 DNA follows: TGTGCCACCAGCCCTATAGTTCAGGGGAGAAACAATGAGCAGTTCTTC. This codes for CATSPIVQGRNNEQFF.

The CDR3 loop reads CASSANSLAGGPEVTDTQYF. For the CDR3, the DNA is TGTGCCAGCAGCGCGAACAGCCTAGCGGGAGGGCCGGAAGTCACAGATACGCAGTATTTT. The rearrangement joins TRBV9 to TRBJ2-3; 12 nucleotides match TRBD2. CDR1 and CDR2 from the germline V gene are SGDLS and YYNGEE. V was pared by 3 bases and J by 2 bases, with 16 bases of the junction left unmatched. This CDR3 is 20 amino acids long.

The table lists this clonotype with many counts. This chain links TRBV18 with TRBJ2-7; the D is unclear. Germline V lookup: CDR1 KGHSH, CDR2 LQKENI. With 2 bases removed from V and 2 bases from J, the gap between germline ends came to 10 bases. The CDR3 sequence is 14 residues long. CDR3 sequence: CASSPVGFPYEQYF. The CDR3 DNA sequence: TGTGCCAGCTCACCAGTCGGCTTTCCCTACGAGCAGTACTTC.